This TCR beta chain was captured in a study of blood T cell repertoires in COVID-19. About the research overall: Donors in the United States, Italy and Spain gave samples during acute or convalescent COVID-19. Sources were T cells, B-cell-depleted T cells, or PBMCs; the material itself was cDNA or gDNA.

How the authors handled the data: Quantification of nucleated cells was approximated via reference gene primer amplification. Generated by immunoSEQ multiplex PCR, the TCRdb table keeps only in-frame clones and is missing some. V and J calls and clone size are copied from that table; D and trimming were computed from the DNA. The table includes 230,000 or so clones, 84% detected once. Germline V gene lookup returns CDR1 MNHEY and CDR2 SVGAGI. The ends were cut back, 6 bases at V and 6 bases at J, with 20 bases in the middle. This CDR3 spans 15 amino acids. The sample was peripheral blood. This receptor was obtained from a man younger than 45 with active or convalescent COVID-19. This chain joins TRBV6-5 and TRBJ1-1; possibly TRBD1 for D (5 bases). The CDR3 here is CASSTRRGYVPEAFF. CDR3 sequence (DNA): TGTGCCAGCAGCACCCGGAGGGGTTATGTTCCTGAAGCTTTCTTT.